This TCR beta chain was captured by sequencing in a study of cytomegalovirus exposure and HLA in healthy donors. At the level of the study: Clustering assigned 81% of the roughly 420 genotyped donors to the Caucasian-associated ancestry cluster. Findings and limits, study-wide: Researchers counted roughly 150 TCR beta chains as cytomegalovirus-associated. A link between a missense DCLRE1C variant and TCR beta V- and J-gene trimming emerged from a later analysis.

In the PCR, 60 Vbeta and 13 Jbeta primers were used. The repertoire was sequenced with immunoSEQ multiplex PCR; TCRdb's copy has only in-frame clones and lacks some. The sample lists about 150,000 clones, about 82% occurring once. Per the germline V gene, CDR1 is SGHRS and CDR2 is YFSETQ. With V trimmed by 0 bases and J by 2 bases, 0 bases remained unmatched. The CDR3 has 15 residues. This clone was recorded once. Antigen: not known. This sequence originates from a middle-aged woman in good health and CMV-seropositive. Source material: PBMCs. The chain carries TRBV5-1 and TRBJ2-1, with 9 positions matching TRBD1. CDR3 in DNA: TGCGCCAGCAGCTTGGACAGGGGGCCCTACAATGAGCAGTTCTTC. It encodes CASSLDRGPYNEQFF.